Each of the 31 T cell receptor beta chains below was sequenced from the same sample in a study of cytotoxic CD8 clonotypes in ibrutinib-treated CLL. Using immunoSEQ multiplex PCR, the repertoire was profiled, and TCRdb retains in-frame clones only, with some absent. Among roughly 130,000 clones listed, about 79% were seen once. This specimen consisted of PBMCs, obtained after 12 months of ibrutinib treatment. The receptor source for this set is a human donor with chronic lymphocytic leukemia.

J is TRBJ2-7 and V is TRBV7-6; 9 bases match TRBD1. V was clipped by 6 bases and J by 5 bases; unmatched bases: 11. This CDR3 is built from 15 residues. Germline CDR1 is SGHVS and CDR2 is FNYEAQ. The CDR3 is CASSVDRGFHHEQYF. The CDR3 nucleotides read TGTGCCAGCAGTGTTGACAGGGGGTTTCACCACGAGCAGTACTTC.

This clone appeared a few times. V and J are TRBV10-3 and TRBJ1-3, with D uncertain. Germline CDR1 ENHRY, CDR2 SYGVKD. The CDR3 has 14 amino acids. Trimming pared 3 bases from V and 2 bases from J, leaving 8 bases between. This CDR3 reads CAISETTAGNTIYF. The CDR3 nucleotides read TGTGCCATCAGTGAAACAACTGCTGGAAACACCATATATTTT.

The chain couples TRBV7-2 to TRBJ2-7; D is ambiguous. The germline gives CDR1 SGHTA, CDR2 FQGNSA. The CDR3 is made up of 14 amino acids. The V end lost 0 bases, the J end lost 5 bases, and 11 bases lay between the germline ends. CDR3 protein: CASSLALSRNEQYF. CDR3 nucleotide sequence: TGTGCCAGCAGCTTAGCCCTCTCCAGGAACGAGCAGTACTTC.

The chain links TRBV9 to TRBJ1-1; D not certain. V was trimmed by 7 bases and J by 7 bases, leaving 23 bases between them. The CDR3 contains 15 residues. Germline CDR1 and CDR2: SGDLS and YYNGEE. This CDR3 reads CASSPPGARWGEAFF. CDR3 sequence (DNA): TGTGCCAGCTCCCCTCCAGGCGCCCGTTGGGGTGAAGCTTTCTTT.

This clone appeared once. This sequence joins TRBV27 and TRBJ2-7, with D possibly being TRBD1 (5 bases). The CDR3 is 14 residues long. With 4 bases removed from V and 2 bases from J, the gap between germline ends came to 12 bases. The germline V gene encodes CDR1 MNHEY and CDR2 SMNVEV (reference sequence). CDR3 sequence (DNA): TGTGCCAGCAGTTCGCCAGGGAAAACCTACGAGCAGTACTTC. Protein product: CASSSPGKTYEQYF.

The gene calls are TRBV11-2 and TRBJ2-7; D is undetermined. The germline V gene has CDR1 SGHAT and CDR2 FQNNGV. V dropped 7 bases and J dropped 2 bases, with 6 bases sitting between them. The CDR3 totals 11 residues. The CDR3 DNA reads as TGTGCCAGCACCTCGACCTACGAGCAGTACTTC. Amino acid sequence: CASTSTYEQYF.

The genes are TRBV7-2 and TRBJ2-5; the match to TRBD2 covers 14 bases. V was clipped by 6 bases and J by 4 bases; unmatched bases: 10. The CDR3 spans 17 residues. CDR1 and CDR2 (germline): SGHTA, FQGNSA. Here the CDR3 DNA reads TGTGCCAGCAGTAGACTAGCGGGAGGGCAGGTAGGAGAGACCCAGTACTTC. Translating gives CASSRLAGGQVGETQYF.

The chain couples TRBV6-5 to TRBJ2-3, with 8 nucleotides matching TRBD2. Losses at the gene ends were 1 base for V and 10 bases for J; bases not matched to a gene: 4. This CDR3 has 13 residues. Germline V gives CDR1 MNHEY, CDR2 SVGAGI. The CDR3 DNA reads TGTGCCAGCAGTTACTTAGGACTAGCAGCGCAGTATTTT. It is translated as CASSYLGLAAQYF.

CDR3: CATGGTTTLYNSPLHF. CDR3 sequence (DNA): TGTGCCACAGGAGGTACCACCACCCTCTATAATTCACCCCTCCACTTT. The rearrangement links TRBV10-3 to TRBJ1-6; no clear D. V was trimmed by 10 bases and J by 3 bases, leaving 19 bases between them. Germline V gene lookup returns CDR1 ENHRY and CDR2 SYGVKD. The CDR3 extends over 16 amino acids.

This chain uses TRBV2 with TRBJ1-5, with D hard to call. CDR1 and CDR2 (germline): SNHLY, FYNNEI. This CDR3 region has 13 residues. Trimming stripped 6 bases from V and 6 bases from J, with 12 bases between. CDR3 protein: CASRETVFQPQHF. The DNA for the CDR3 is TGTGCCAGCAGGGAAACGGTTTTTCAGCCCCAGCATTTT. Full variable domain (outside the CDR3, taken from reference TRBV2 and TRBJ1-5): EPEVTQTPSHQVTQMGQEVILRCVPISNHLYFYWYRQILGQKVEFLVSFYNNEISEKSEIFDDQFSVERPDGSNFTLKIRSTKLEDSAMYFCASRETVFQPQHFGDGTRLSIL.

CDR3 sequence reads: CASSLGGPQIYGYTF. In DNA form, the CDR3 reads TGTGCCAGCAGCTTGGGGGGACCCCAAATCTATGGCTACACCTTC. The chain employs TRBV5-8 and TRBJ1-2; tentative D call: TRBD1 (5 bases). Germline V lookup: CDR1 SGHTS, CDR2 YDEGEE. This CDR3 has 15 amino acids. V lost 0 bases and J lost 4, with 13 bases in between. The entire variable domain, with the rest obtained from reference TRBV5-8 and TRBJ1-2, is as follows: EAGVTQSPTHLIKTRGQQATLRCSPISGHTSVYWYQQALGLGLQFLLWYDEGEERNRGNFPPRFSGRQFPNYSSELNVNALELEDSALYLCASSLGGPQIYGYTFGSGTRLTVV.

CDR3 bases: TGTGCCAGCAGCTTACAGGGGCACACTGAAGCTTTCTTT. It specifies CASSLQGHTEAFF. The V and J genes are TRBV11-2 and TRBJ1-1, with a weak D call TRBD1 (6 bases). The CDR3 loop spans 13 amino acids. Trimming pared 2 bases from V and 3 bases from J, leaving 7 bases between. Germline V gives CDR1 SGHAT, CDR2 FQNNGV.

The chain employs TRBV6-6 and TRBJ1-5, with D hard to call. CDR1 and CDR2 (germline): MNHNY, SVGAGI (reference sequence). The CDR3 spans 13 residues. V was pared by 0 bases and J by 7 bases, with 7 bases between. CDR3: CASSYSGDQPQHF. CDR3 DNA: TGTGCCAGCAGTTACTCGGGAGACCAGCCCCAGCATTTT.

The gene calls are TRBV14 and TRBJ2-7, with D perhaps matching TRBD1 (5 bases). The germline gives CDR1 SGHDN, CDR2 FVKESK. The CDR3 totals 16 residues. Trimming pared 4 bases from V and 2 bases from J, leaving 18 bases between. In nucleotides, the CDR3 is TGTGCCAGCAGCCGCAACCCCCACAGGTCGACCTACGAGCAGTACTTC. This sequence encodes CASSRNPHRSTYEQYF.

The rearrangement links TRBV9 to TRBJ2-3; no reliable D call. Germline CDR1 and CDR2: SGDLS and YYNGEE. V lost 0 bases to trimming and J lost 9 bases, with 8 bases between them. The length of the CDR3 is 12 residues. In DNA, the CDR3 is TGTGCCAGCAGCGTAGACGAGGAAACGCAGTATTTT. This translates into CASSVDEETQYF.

V gene TRBV18 combines with J gene TRBJ2-1; TRBD2 matches 10 bases. The CDR3 totals 15 residues. Germline CDR1 and CDR2: KGHSH and LQKENI. The junction had 3 bases not matched to a gene; V was cut back by 1 base and J by 6 bases. CDR3 sequence (DNA): TGTGCCAGCTCACCACAGTCTAGCGGGAGCAATGAGCAGTTCTTC. Translated: CASSPQSSGSNEQFF.

This chain joins TRBV27 and TRBJ1-2, with TRBD1 as a possible D gene (6 bases). The CDR3 spans 13 residues. Trimming shortened V by 6 bases and J by 3 bases, and 11 bases separated the two germline ends. CDR1 MNHEY and CDR2 SMNVEV come from the germline V gene (reference sequence). CDR3 sequence (DNA): TGTGCCAGCAGGCCTGACAGGTACTATGGCTACACCTTC. Its protein is CASRPDRYYGYTF.

This chain links TRBV2 with TRBJ2-7; 15 nucleotides agree with TRBD2. V shed 8 bases, J shed 1 base, and the junction held 6 bases outside the gene matches. Per germline, CDR1 SNHLY and CDR2 FYNNEI. The CDR3 spans 16 residues. The CDR3 nucleotides read TGTGCCAGCGGGAGGGGACTAGCGGGAGGTTCCTACGAGCAGTACTTC. This translates into CASGRGLAGGSYEQYF.

The CDR3 nucleotides are TGTGCCAGCTCACAAGGGGACAGGGGGCAAGGCTACACCTTC. Translation gives CASSQGDRGQGYTF. This rearrangement joins TRBV18 to TRBJ1-2; 12 bases are a match to TRBD1. V lost 4 bases, J lost 8 bases, and 5 bases stayed unmatched. Per the germline V gene, CDR1 is KGHSH and CDR2 is LQKENI. The CDR3 length is 14 residues.

DNA of the CDR3: TGTGCCAGCTCACCCGGAAGCCTAGACAGGAAGGGGGGATCAAGCTCCTACAATGAGCAGTTCTTC. Its translation is CASSPGSLDRKGGSSSYNEQFF. The chain recombines TRBV18 with TRBJ2-1, with D possibly being TRBD1 or TRBD2 (6 bases each). Trimming removed 3 bases at V and 0 bases at J, with 30 bases between. This CDR3 has 22 residues. CDR1 is KGHSH and CDR2 is LQKENI in the germline V gene.

Turning to this clone: The junction differs from germline at one of its ends, possibly a read error. V is TRBV14 and J is TRBJ2-7; TRBD2 aligns across 10 bases. Germline V CDR1 and CDR2: SGHDN, FVKESK. The CDR3 is made up of 14 amino acids. As DNA, the CDR3 is TGTGCCAGCAGCCAAGAAGGTTGGACTAGCGGTGTATCATTC. It translates to CASSQEGWTSGVSF.

This clone was recorded once. This chain links TRBV18 with TRBJ1-5; TRBD1 matches at 8 bases. The CDR3 totals 16 residues. Per germline, CDR1 KGHSH and CDR2 LQKENI. V was clipped by 3 bases and J by 2 bases; unmatched bases: 6. Here the CDR3 reads CASSPRQGAGNQPQHF. The DNA of the CDR3 is TGTGCCAGCTCACCGCGCCAGGGGGCTGGCAATCAGCCCCAGCATTTT. The complete variable domain, with remaining parts taken from reference TRBV18 and TRBJ1-5, reads NAGVMQNPRHLVRRRGQEARLRCSPMKGHSHVYWYRQLPEEGLKFMVYLQKENIIDESGMPKERFSAEFPKEGPSILRIQQVVRGDSAAYFCASSPRQGAGNQPQHFGDGTRLSIL.

The chain has TRBV7-2 and TRBJ2-5; 7 nucleotides line up with TRBD2. TRBJ2-7 explains the end of the DNA better; the J call may be wrong. The CDR3 loop spans 14 amino acids. Looked up from germline, CDR1 is SGHTA and CDR2 is FQGNSA. The CDR3 region is CASSFSGQTYEQYF. Here the CDR3 DNA reads TGTGCCAGCAGCTTTAGCGGGCAGACCTACGAGCAGTACTTC.

J is TRBJ2-3 and V is TRBV27; D could derive from TRBD1 or TRBD2 (5 bases each). The CDR3 spans 19 residues. The ends were cut back, 2 bases at V and 0 bases at J, with 21 bases in the middle. Germline V lookup: CDR1 MNHEY, CDR2 SMNVEV (reference sequence). The CDR3 nucleotides read TGTGCCAGCAGTTTAGGGTTCGGACAACCAGAGGGTAGCACAGATACGCAGTATTTT. This encodes CASSLGFGQPEGSTDTQYF.

The rearrangement uses TRBV4-1 and TRBJ2-1; 9 bases agree with TRBD2. The V segment lost 2 bases and the J segment 5 bases; nucleotides outside the gene matches: 10. The CDR3 is 17 amino acids. Looked up from germline, CDR1 is MGHRA and CDR2 is YSYEKL. The CDR3 loop is CASSQFSAGGINNEQFF. CDR3 coding DNA: TGCGCCAGCAGCCAATTCTCGGCGGGAGGGATTAACAATGAGCAGTTCTTC.

This clone has more than one count but fewer than ten. The chain is built from TRBV27 and TRBJ2-2; D unresolved. The CDR3 sequence is 15 residues long. V lost 3 bases, J lost 0 bases, and 8 bases lay in between. Germline CDR1 MNHEY, CDR2 SMNVEV (reference sequence). CDR3 region: CASSLNGPNTGELFF. Written as DNA, the CDR3 is TGTGCCAGCAGTTTGAACGGGCCGAACACCGGGGAGCTGTTTTTT.

This chain links TRBV28 with TRBJ1-5, with 7 positions matching TRBD1. Germline V lookup: CDR1 MDHEN, CDR2 SYDVKM. J gave up 3 bases and V 3 bases, and 8 bases lay outside the gene matches. The CDR3 consists of 16 residues. The CDR3 DNA sequence: TGTGCCAGCAGTTTGGCCGGGACAGCGCCCAATCAGCCCCAGCATTTT. Translating it yields CASSLAGTAPNQPQHF.

J is TRBJ2-2 and V is TRBV9; 9 bases are shared with TRBD1. The V gene's germline CDR1 is SGDLS and CDR2 YYNGEE. With V trimmed by 3 bases and J by 6 bases, 6 bases remained unmatched. This CDR3 is 15 amino acids long. The CDR3 DNA sequence: TGTGCCAGCAGCGCCGTGACAGGGGGTCCCGGGGAGCTGTTTTTT. Amino acids: CASSAVTGGPGELFF. Together with reference TRBV9 and TRBJ2-2, the CDR3 gives the full variable domain: DSGVTQTPKHLITATGQRVTLRCSPRSGDLSVYWYQQSLDQGLQFLIQYYNGEERAKGNILERFSAQQFPDLHSELNLSSLELGDSALYFCASSAVTGGPGELFFGEGSRLTVL.

This clone was detected only once. The chain joins TRBV27 to TRBJ2-2, with D tentatively TRBD2 (6 bases). Germline lookup yields CDR1 MNHEY and CDR2 SMNVEV (reference sequence). This CDR3 has 17 amino acids. Trimming shortened V by 5 bases and J by 0 bases, and 16 bases separated the two germline ends. DNA of the CDR3: TGTGCCAGCAGTCGCTCAGCGGGCCGACCGAACACCGGGGAGCTGTTTTTT. Translated, it gives CASSRSAGRPNTGELFF.

The rearrangement links TRBV30 to TRBJ1-1; 12 bases are a match to TRBD1. The CDR3 length is 16 residues. J lost 1 base, V lost 4 bases, and 7 bases had no gene match. The germline V gene encodes CDR1 GTSNPN and CDR2 SVGIG (reference sequence). CDR3 nucleotide sequence: TGTGCCTGGACTCCCGGGACAGGGGGCACGAACACTGAAGCTTTCTTT. It specifies CAWTPGTGGTNTEAFF.

This clone was recorded only once. This chain connects TRBV30 to TRBJ2-2; tentative D call: TRBD1 (5 bases). Germline loops: CDR1 GTSNPN, CDR2 SVGIG (reference sequence). This CDR3 comprises 13 residues. Trimming took off 4 bases at V and 5 bases at J, with 11 bases between the two ends. The CDR3 loop reads CAWTLRGTGELFF. The CDR3 DNA sequence: TGTGCCTGGACCTTAAGGGGAACCGGGGAGCTGTTTTTT.